Listed below are T cell receptor beta chains from one sample, sequenced in a study of response to subunit inactivated influenza vaccine. TCRdb recomputed calls from the RT-PCR reads with MiXCR, one row per CDR3 protein. The sample includes 450,000 to 600,000 distinct CDR3 sequences, under 8.5% of them seen just once. The sample in question was PBMCs from blood, obtained about 23 months after vaccination. These receptor sequences come from a man between 50 and 75 years old who received an inactivated influenza vaccine. The CDR3 runs from the conserved cysteine through the conserved F or W. The D gene is left open where the match is weak. Not all rows give a size; the values are once, few, many and, for expanded clones, a class.

d_gene	abundance	v_gene	j_gene	CDR3aa	CDR3nt
.	few	TRBV7-9	TRBJ2-7	CASSLSYRHWNYEQYF	TGTGCCAGCAGCTTAAGTTATAGGCATTGGAACTACGAGCAGTACTTC
TRBD2	many	TRBV20-1	TRBJ2-1	CSASASGSSQGNEQFF	TGCAGTGCTAGCGCTAGCGGGAGTTCGCAAGGAAATGAGCAGTTCTTC
TRBD1	.	TRBV6-2/TRBV6-3	TRBJ1-1	CASSRIPWTGLLNTEAFF	TGTGCCAGCAGTCGAATTCCCTGGACAGGGCTACTGAACACTGAAGCTTTCTTT
TRBD1	few	TRBV10-3	TRBJ2-1	CATLGTAYNEQFF	TGTGCCACCCTTGGGACAGCTTACAATGAGCAGTTCTTC
.	few	TRBV24-1	TRBJ2-5	CATSDDTGTRETQYF	TGTGCCACCAGTGATGACACCGGGACCAGAGAGACCCAGTACTTC
TRBD1	many	TRBV5-1	TRBJ2-2	CATKPDRGLNTGELFF	TGCGCCACCAAACCGGACAGGGGACTTAACACCGGGGAGCTGTTTTTT
TRBD2	few	TRBV18	TRBJ2-3	CASSPAGGTDTQYF	TGTGCCAGCTCACCAGCGGGAGGCACAGATACGCAGTATTTT
TRBD1	.	TRBV3-1	TRBJ2-4	CASSQGPGGSNIQYF	TGTGCCAGCAGCCAAGGGCCAGGGGGCTCGAACATTCAGTACTTC
TRBD2	.	TRBV20-1	TRBJ2-3	CSAPLAGRTDTQYF	TGCAGTGCTCCACTAGCGGGGCGCACAGATACGCAGTATTTT
.	many	TRBV7-9	TRBJ2-7	CASSFLYEQYF	TGTGCCAGCAGCTTCCTATACGAGCAGTACTTC
.	.	TRBV5-5	TRBJ2-7	CASSLLGTRDEQYF	TGTGCCAGCAGCTTGTTGGGTACCCGAGACGAGCAGTACTTC
TRBD1	few	TRBV28	TRBJ1-1	CASRTGQGYEAFF	TGTGCCAGCAGGACGGGACAGGGATATGAAGCTTTCTTT
.	many	TRBV27	TRBJ2-7	CASSHFGSSYEQYF	TGTGCCAGCAGTCACTTCGGGAGTTCCTACGAGCAGTACTTC
.	few	TRBV5-1	TRBJ2-3	CASSLGVESTDTQYF	TGCGCCAGCAGCTTGGGAGTAGAGAGCACAGATACGCAGTATTTT
.	many	TRBV12-3/TRBV12-4	TRBJ2-1	CASSTPQGAFYNEQFF	TGTGCCAGCAGTACTCCCCAGGGTGCCTTTTACAATGAGCAGTTCTTC
TRBD1	.	TRBV4-3	TRBJ2-2	CASSRGGAGTGELFF	TGCGCCAGCAGTCGAGGGGGCGCAGGGACCGGGGAGCTGTTTTTT
.	many	TRBV4-1	TRBJ1-3	CASSHPGTSGNTIYF	TGCGCCAGCAGCCACCCAGGGACTTCTGGAAACACCATATATTTT
TRBD2	.	TRBV28	TRBJ2-6	CASSIGTSGFYSGANVLTF	TGTGCCAGCAGCATCGGGACTAGCGGGTTTTACTCTGGGGCCAACGTCCTGACTTTC
.	few	TRBV6-2/TRBV6-3	TRBJ1-6	CASRIQGKRSPLHF	TGTGCCAGCAGGATACAGGGAAAGAGGTCACCCCTCCACTTT
.	.	TRBV3-1	TRBJ2-1	CASSQKGVVMNEQFF	TGTGCCAGCAGCCAAAAGGGGGTTGTGATGAATGAGCAGTTCTTC
.	few	TRBV6-1	TRBJ2-4	CASRNQVLAKNIQYF	TGTGCCAGCAGAAACCAGGTTTTGGCCAAAAACATTCAGTACTTC
.	few	TRBV12-3/TRBV12-4	TRBJ2-5	CASRDNPEETQYF	TGTGCCAGCAGAGACAACCCCGAAGAGACCCAGTACTTC
.	few	TRBV11-2	TRBJ2-6	CASSLGLGANVLTF	TGTGCCAGCAGCTTAGGTCTGGGGGCCAACGTCCTGACTTTC
TRBD1	.	TRBV19	TRBJ2-7	CASSKDAGTGYEQYF	TGTGCCAGTAGTAAGGACGCCGGGACAGGCTACGAGCAGTACTTC
TRBD1	.	TRBV4-1	TRBJ2-1	CASSHSRGRGLFSDNEQFF	TGCGCCAGCAGCCACTCGAGAGGCAGGGGGCTTTTTTCGGACAATGAGCAGTTCTTC
.	.	TRBV5-1	TRBJ2-5	CASGPGHLGQETQYF	TGCGCCAGCGGACCGGGACACCTTGGACAAGAGACCCAGTACTTC
TRBD1	.	TRBV15	TRBJ1-4	CATRRDRDLGEKLFF	TGTGCCACCAGAAGGGACAGGGATCTAGGTGAAAAACTGTTTTTT
TRBD1	many	TRBV6-2/TRBV6-3	TRBJ2-3	CASSYPSAETGGADTQYF	TGTGCCAGCAGTTACCCGTCGGCTGAGACAGGGGGCGCGGATACGCAGTATTTT
.	.	TRBV10-1	TRBJ2-5	CASSEAGTLIEETQYF	TGCGCCAGCAGCGAAGCGGGGACACTTATAGAAGAGACCCAGTACTTC
TRBD1	.	TRBV12-3/TRBV12-4	TRBJ2-3	CASSVLDRYHTQYF	TGTGCCAGCAGCGTGTTGGACAGGTACCATACGCAGTATTTT
TRBD1	few	TRBV28	TRBJ2-1	CASSSYPRDRGDEQFF	TGTGCCAGCAGTTCGTACCCCCGGGACAGGGGCGATGAGCAGTTCTTC
.	few	TRBV12-3/TRBV12-4	TRBJ2-1	CASSLGLVVNEQFF	TGTGCCAGCAGCTTGGGGCTAGTCGTCAATGAGCAGTTCTTC
.	many	TRBV10-3	TRBJ2-7	CAISESSARTYEQYF	TGTGCCATCAGTGAGTCCTCAGCCCGGACCTACGAGCAGTACTTC
.	.	TRBV25-1	TRBJ2-5	CASSDVSPGQGETQYF	TGTGCCAGCAGTGACGTCTCCCCCGGGCAGGGAGAGACCCAGTACTTC
.	many	TRBV29-1	TRBJ2-2	CSAINRGVGTGELFF	TGCAGCGCTATTAATAGGGGAGTCGGTACCGGGGAGCTGTTTTTT
.	.	TRBV5-8	TRBJ1-5	CASSLLPDSNQPQHF	TGTGCCAGCAGCCTCCTGCCCGATAGCAATCAGCCCCAGCATTTT
.	many	TRBV6-2/TRBV6-3	TRBJ1-2	CASSYSSRGGYTF	TGTGCCAGCAGTTACTCATCGAGGGGCGGCTACACCTTC
TRBD2	few	TRBV10-3	TRBJ2-5	CAISGERGALQETQYF	TGTGCCATCAGTGGGGAGCGGGGAGCACTCCAAGAGACCCAGTACTTC
.	.	TRBV6-5	TRBJ2-7	CASSSYSSSYEQYF	TGTGCCAGCAGTTCTTACAGTTCCTCCTACGAGCAGTACTTC
TRBD2	few	TRBV28	TRBJ2-3	CAVNPGLAGLADTQYF	TGTGCCGTAAATCCCGGGCTAGCGGGCCTGGCTGATACGCAGTATTTT
.	few	TRBV5-6	TRBJ2-1	CASSRPLADEQFF	TGTGCCAGCAGCCGACCACTAGCAGATGAGCAGTTCTTC
TRBD1	few	TRBV4-2	TRBJ1-4	CASSQEGTGRTNEKLFF	TGTGCCAGCAGCCAAGAGGGGACAGGGAGGACTAATGAAAAACTGTTTTTT
.	.	TRBV29-1	TRBJ2-5	CSVTVGVHQETQYF	TGCAGCGTTACGGTAGGGGTCCACCAAGAGACCCAGTACTTC
.	.	TRBV29-1	TRBJ1-3	CSVGPEGAGNTIYF	TGCAGCGTTGGCCCAGAAGGGGCTGGAAACACCATATATTTT
.	.	TRBV18	TRBJ1-1	CASSPVESGEAFF	TGTGCCAGCTCACCGGTTGAATCGGGGGAGGCTTTCTTT
TRBD1	.	TRBV12-3/TRBV12-4	TRBJ1-5	CASSSPGQGTNQPQHF	TGTGCCAGCAGTTCTCCGGGACAGGGAACCAATCAGCCCCAGCATTTT
.	.	TRBV4-3	TRBJ2-1	CASSPRGAVYNEQFF	TGCGCCAGCAGCCCTCGAGGAGCGGTGTACAATGAGCAGTTCTTC
TRBD1	few	TRBV20-1	TRBJ1-6	CSARTRTGRNSPLHF	TGCAGTGCTAGAACCCGGACAGGGAGGAATTCACCCCTCCACTTT
TRBD2	.	TRBV27	TRBJ2-3	CASSSSLRGSLYTQYF	TGTGCCAGCAGTTCCTCGTTGCGGGGGAGCCTTTATACGCAGTATTTT
.	many	TRBV4-3	TRBJ2-7	CASSQDLVTAEQYF	TGCGCCAGCAGCCAAGATCTGGTGACGGCCGAGCAGTACTTC
.	few	TRBV5-1	TRBJ2-7	CASAPGQLDEQYF	TGCGCCAGCGCACCGGGTCAACTGGACGAGCAGTACTTC
.	many	TRBV27	TRBJ1-2	CASSLKGGNYGYTF	TGTGCCAGCAGTTTGAAGGGAGGGAACTATGGCTACACCTTC
TRBD1	many	TRBV20-1	TRBJ1-4	CSAKRAGGAGEKLFF	TGCAGTGCTAAACGAGCAGGGGGCGCGGGTGAAAAACTGTTTTTT
.	few	TRBV29-1	TRBJ2-2	CSVGRTGELFF	TGCAGCGTGGGAAGAACCGGGGAGCTGTTTTTT
.	.	TRBV20-1	TRBJ2-3	CSASGRAGDTQYF	TGCAGTGCTAGTGGGCGGGCTGGGGATACGCAGTATTTT
.	few	TRBV29-1	TRBJ1-2	CSVQRAGPSGYGYTF	TGCAGCGTCCAACGGGCCGGGCCCTCGGGCTATGGCTACACCTTC
TRBD2	.	TRBV28	TRBJ2-5	CASSLLRTSEQETQYF	TGTGCCAGCAGTTTACTCCGGACTAGCGAGCAAGAGACCCAGTACTTC
.	.	TRBV6-2/TRBV6-3	TRBJ2-1	CASSYSIRRSSYNEQFF	TGTGCCAGCAGTTACTCGATCCGGAGGAGCTCCTACAATGAGCAGTTCTTC
TRBD1	few	TRBV6-5	TRBJ2-7	CASSYTGTGGNYEQYF	TGTGCCAGCAGTTACACCGGGACAGGGGGTAACTACGAGCAGTACTTC